The source of this TCR beta chain is a study of PD-1 blockade in classical Hodgkin lymphoma. Noted time point: cycle 4 day 1 (C4D1), after five to seven weeks of nivolumab. Each of the patients experienced relapse following autologous stem cell transplantation, and their brentuximab vedotin exposure differed. The CD8+ T cells came from thawed PBMCs through magnetic negative selection. Best outcomes ranged across complete response, partial response and progressive disease. Comments on this clone: Its antigen is still unknown.

Overall study findings and caveats: By cycle point C4D1, TCR diversity had risen significantly in CD4+ cells (but not CD8+ cells).

The assay was immunoSEQ multiplex PCR, and TCRdb's table has in-frame clones only and misses some. The repertoire holds 15,000 to 20,000 clones, with around 90% as singletons. This sequence originates from a human donor with classical Hodgkin lymphoma. Source: CD8+ T cells from blood, taken before the fourth cycle of nivolumab.

CDR3 bases: TGTGCCAGCAGCTTGAGACAGGGACTCTACGAGCAGTACTTC. Protein product: CASSLRQGLYEQYF. V and J are TRBV5-5 and TRBJ2-7, with D possibly TRBD1 on 7 matching bases. V was pared by 1 base and J by 3 bases, with 11 bases between. CDR3 size: 14 residues. The germline CDR1 and CDR2 sequences are SGHKS and YYEKEE (reference sequence). Together with reference TRBV5-5 and TRBJ2-7, the CDR3 gives the full variable domain: DAGVTQSPTHLIKTRGQQVTLRCSPISGHKSVSWYQQVLGQGPQFIFQYYEKEERGRGNFPDRFSARQFPNYSSELNVNALLLGDSALYLCASSLRQGLYEQYFGPGTRLTVT.